Listed here are 4 T cell receptor beta chains from one sample, sequenced in a study of cytomegalovirus exposure and HLA in healthy donors. The PCR made use of 60 Vbeta and 13 Jbeta primers. Measured with immunoSEQ multiplex PCR; TCRdb has only the in-frame clones, and not every one. This sample carries over 150,000 clones, 70% to 80% of them seen once, and the ten largest clones take 7.7%. Sequencing was done on a sample of PBMCs. These receptors all come from a man aged 25 to 40 in good health and CMV-seropositive.

The chain couples TRBV19 to TRBJ1-5; possibly TRBD1 for D (5 bases). CDR1 and CDR2 from the germline V gene are LNHDA and SQIVND (reference sequence). Deletions cut 3 bases from V and 5 bases from J, with 14 bases between. The CDR3 has 15 residues. CDR3 nucleotide sequence: TGTGCCAGTAGTATCGGGCAGGGCCTAGATCAGCCCCAGCATTTT. This encodes CASSIGQGLDQPQHF.

The chain employs TRBV29-1 and TRBJ2-7; 8 bases are a match to TRBD1. This CDR3 has 16 amino acids. Germline CDR1 reads SQVTM; CDR2 reads ANQGSEA. V gave up 2 bases and J gave up 3 bases; unmatched junction bases: 12. This CDR3 is CSVEPSGTGGDYEQYF. As DNA, the CDR3 is TGCAGCGTTGAACCTTCTGGGACAGGAGGTGACTACGAGCAGTACTTC.

The chain links TRBV7-9 to TRBJ2-7; D possibly corresponds to TRBD2 (6 bases). Germline values: CDR1 SEHNR, CDR2 FQNEAQ (reference sequence). This CDR3 has 12 residues. V dropped 5 bases and J dropped 5 bases, with 10 bases sitting between them. The CDR3 sequence is CASSPGRNEQYF. Written as DNA, the CDR3 is TGTGCCAGCAGCCCAGGGAGGAACGAGCAGTACTTC.

The genes are TRBV11-2 and TRBJ2-5; 8 nucleotides line up with TRBD1. V lost 1 base and J lost 5; bases outside the gene matches: 6. Per the germline V gene, CDR1 is SGHAT and CDR2 is FQNNGV. The CDR3 is made up of 15 amino acids. Here the CDR3 reads CASSLGPGGQETQYF. For the CDR3, the DNA is TGTGCCAGCAGCTTAGGTCCAGGGGGCCAGGAGACCCAGTACTTC.